These 3 T cell receptor beta chains were all obtained from the same sample, sequenced in a study of shared clonotypes between healthy human individuals. Naive CD8 cells were CD45RO-negative, positively selected for CCR7, excluding terminally differentiated effector memory CD45RA+ cells. Clones were read by immunoSEQ multiplex PCR, and TCRdb kept only the in-frame ones, dropping some. The table records 1.5 million to 2.5 million clones, less than 95% of them present only once. The sample consisted of naive CD8+ T cells sorted from blood. The receptor source for this set is a man aged 18 to 30 in good health.

The chain carries TRBV9 and TRBJ2-7; 7 bases are a match to TRBD2. The germline V gene encodes CDR1 SGDLS and CDR2 YYNGEE. CDR3 size: 15 residues. With 3 bases clipped from V and 0 bases from J, the junction kept 6 bases outside the gene matches. The CDR3 DNA reads TGTGCCAGCAGCGAGGGACTACTAAGCTCCTACGAGCAGTACTTC. It encodes CASSEGLLSSYEQYF.

The rearrangement uses TRBV7-9 and TRBJ2-4, with D possibly TRBD2 on 5 matching bases. V lost 10 bases and J lost 2, with 15 bases in between. This CDR3 is 14 amino acids long. CDR1 SEHNR and CDR2 FQNEAQ come from the germline V gene (reference sequence). CDR3 DNA sequence: TGTGCCACCACCCCGGGGATCACCAAAAACATTCAGTACTTC. Residues: CATTPGITKNIQYF.

The J gene is TRBJ1-5, the V gene TRBV4-1, with D uncertain. V was clipped by 1 base and J by 0 bases, with 7 bases between them. Germline V gives CDR1 MGHRA, CDR2 YSYEKL. The CDR3 has 15 residues. The CDR3 DNA sequence: TGCGCCAGCAGCCAAGCAGACTATAGCAATCAGCCCCAGCATTTT. Translation: CASSQADYSNQPQHF.